Listed here are 24 T cell receptor beta chains from one sample, sequenced in a study of shared clonotypes between healthy human individuals. The table came from immunoSEQ multiplex PCR; TCRdb's copy has only in-frame clones and leaves some out. The sample includes millions of clones, over 90% seen only once; the top ten take about 0.39%. The sample taken for sequencing was naive CD4+ T cells from PBMCs. Subset: CD45RA+ positively selected. These receptors came from a man between 18 and 29 years old in good health. Some clones in this sample may be carry-over from other donors' samples.

The chain combines TRBV10-2 with TRBJ2-3, with 7 bases matching TRBD2. This CDR3 is 15 amino acids long. Germline CDR1 WSHSY, CDR2 SAAADI. V trimming: 0 bases; J trimming: 3 bases; junction bases outside the gene matches: 3. The DNA for the CDR3 is TGCGCCAGCAGTGAGTCCAGCGGGACGACAGATACGCAGTATTTT. Its protein product is CASSESSGTTDTQYF.

V usage is TRBV5-6 and J usage is TRBJ1-3, with D uncertain. The V gene's germline CDR1 is SGHDT and CDR2 YYEEEE. This CDR3 has 13 amino acids. Between the trimmed V and J ends, which lost 1 base and 7 bases, there was a span of 9 bases. CDR3 in amino acids: CASSLNYGNTIYF. Here the CDR3 DNA reads TGTGCCAGCAGCTTGAATTACGGGAACACCATATATTTT.

The chain uses TRBV11-2 and TRBJ2-1; D is uncertain. Trimming took off 9 bases at V and 5 bases at J, with 14 bases between the two ends. Germline lookup yields CDR1 SGHAT and CDR2 FQNNGV. This CDR3 spans 13 amino acids. For the CDR3, the DNA is TGTGCCAGTGCCCGGGTGGTTAACAATGAGCAGTTCTTC. Amino acids: CASARVVNNEQFF.

With respect to this clone: Other DNA sequences from this sample encode an identical CDR3 as well. The chain uses TRBV7-2 and TRBJ2-1, with 7 bases matching TRBD2. Germline assignment: CDR1 SGHTA and CDR2 FQGNSA. J was trimmed by 8 bases and V by 0 bases; bases with no gene match: 1. CDR3 length equals 13 residues. CDR3 region: CASSLAGGHEQFF. DNA for the CDR3: TGTGCCAGCAGCTTAGCGGGAGGGCATGAGCAGTTCTTC.

A remark on this clone: The sample contains more than one DNA sequence encoding this CDR3. The V and J genes are TRBV6-6 and TRBJ2-1, with 9 bases identical to TRBD2. CDR3 length equals 13 residues. V shed 0 bases, J shed 9 bases, and the junction held 0 bases outside the gene matches. The germline V gene encodes CDR1 MNHNY and CDR2 SVGAGI (reference sequence). CDR3 nucleotides: TGTGCCAGCAGTTACTCGACTAGCGGTGAGCAGTTCTTC. It specifies CASSYSTSGEQFF.

Regarding this clone: Other DNA sequences from this sample encode an identical CDR3 as well. V usage is TRBV28 and J usage is TRBJ2-5, with a weak D call TRBD2 (7 bases). Germline assignment: CDR1 MDHEN and CDR2 SYDVKM. Trimming shortened V by 1 base and J by 5 bases, and 11 bases separated the two germline ends. The CDR3 is 14 residues long. The CDR3: CASSLSGGGETQYF. In nucleotides, the CDR3 is TGTGCCAGCAGTTTATCGGGGGGCGGGGAGACCCAGTACTTC. Using reference TRBV28 and TRBJ2-5 for the parts outside the CDR3, the full variable domain is DVKVTQSSRYLVKRTGEKVFLECVQDMDHENMFWYRQDPGLGLRLIYFSYDVKMKEKGDIPEGYSVSREKKERFSLILESASTNQTSMYLCASSLSGGGETQYFGPGTRLLVL.

The genes are TRBV15 and TRBJ1-4; TRBD1 is a possible D gene (5 bases). Deletions cut 1 base from V and 4 bases from J, with 13 bases between. This CDR3 has 16 amino acids. From germline, CDR1 is LNHNV and CDR2 YYDKDF (reference sequence). CDR3 in amino acids: CATSRGRGPINEKLFF. DNA of the CDR3: TGTGCCACCAGCAGAGGAAGGGGACCGATTAATGAAAAACTGTTTTTT.

V and J are TRBV9 and TRBJ2-1; TRBD2 matches at 7 bases. The CDR3 spans 14 residues. CDR1 and CDR2 (germline): SGDLS, YYNGEE. The V and J ends lost 2 bases and 5 bases, in that order; junction bases with no gene match: 4. The DNA of the CDR3 is TGTGCCAGCAGCGTGGGGACTACGAACAATGAGCAGTTCTTC. Translation: CASSVGTTNNEQFF.

This sequence joins TRBV9 and TRBJ2-7; D may be TRBD1 (7 bases). CDR3 size: 14 residues. V was trimmed by 4 bases and J by 9 bases, leaving 20 bases between them. CDR1 and CDR2 (germline): SGDLS, YYNGEE. The CDR3 is CASSPRGDSSLQYF. The CDR3 DNA is TGTGCCAGCAGCCCAAGGGGGGACAGTTCATTGCAGTACTTC.

The chain carries TRBV7-9 and TRBJ2-1; no firm D call. The CDR3 is made up of 15 amino acids. The germline CDR1 and CDR2 sequences are SEHNR and FQNEAQ (reference sequence). Trimming removed 5 bases at V and 0 bases at J, with 11 bases between. The CDR3, as DNA: TGTGCCAGCAGCATGCTAACTGCCTCCTACAATGAGCAGTTCTTC. Translating gives CASSMLTASYNEQFF.

With respect to this clone: Other DNA variants within this sample encode the same CDR3. The chain is built from TRBV5-1 and TRBJ2-3, with D unclear. The CDR3 is made up of 13 amino acids. Germline CDR1 and CDR2: SGHRS and YFSETQ. The ends were cut back, 4 bases at V and 3 bases at J, with 9 bases in the middle. The CDR3 spells CASSPTITDTQYF. The DNA for the CDR3 is TGCGCCAGCAGCCCGACAATAACAGATACGCAGTATTTT.

V gene TRBV5-1 combines with J gene TRBJ2-7; D is possibly TRBD1 or TRBD2 (5 bases each). Germline loops: CDR1 SGHRS, CDR2 YFSETQ. Trimming removed 0 bases at V and 3 bases at J, with 13 bases between. The CDR3 sequence is 15 residues long. Here the CDR3 reads CASSLARDGDYEQYF. The CDR3 DNA sequence: TGCGCCAGCAGCTTGGCCCGGGACGGGGACTACGAGCAGTACTTC. Full variable domain (rest looked up from reference TRBV5-1 and TRBJ2-7): KAGVTQTPRYLIKTRGQQVTLSCSPISGHRSVSWYQQTPGQGLQFLFEYFSETQRNKGNFPGRFSGRQFSNSRSEMNVSTLELGDSALYLCASSLARDGDYEQYFGPGTRLTVT.

This rearrangement joins TRBV2 to TRBJ2-7, with TRBD2 identical over 13 bases. With V trimmed by 7 bases and J by 3 bases, 6 bases remained unmatched. CDR3 length: 15 residues. Germline V gene data show CDR1 as SNHLY and CDR2 as FYNNEI. CDR3 sequence (DNA): TGTGCCAGCACCTCAGGACTAGCGGGGGTCTACGAGCAGTACTTC. Amino acids: CASTSGLAGVYEQYF.

Of note for this clone: The same CDR3 also results from other DNA sequences found in this sample. V usage is TRBV29-1 and J usage is TRBJ2-7, with 10 bases that match TRBD1. Germline-derived CDR1 and CDR2 are SQVTM and ANQGSEA. Trimming cost V 6 bases and J 1 base; bases outside gene matches: 6. This CDR3 region has 14 residues. As DNA, the CDR3 is TGCAGCGTCGCCCGGGACAGGGGTTCCTACGAGCAGTACTTC. Its translation is CSVARDRGSYEQYF.

The chain is built from TRBV18 and TRBJ2-1; a possible D gene is TRBD2 (6 bases). CDR1 KGHSH and CDR2 LQKENI come from the germline V gene. There are 16 residues in the CDR3. The germline V and J ends were trimmed by 5 bases and 7 bases, with 21 bases remaining between them. The CDR3 region is CASSETMTSIENEQFF. The CDR3 nucleotides are TGTGCCAGCTCAGAAACCATGACTAGTATCGAAAATGAGCAGTTCTTC.

J is TRBJ2-2 and V is TRBV7-8, with 10 bases aligning to TRBD1. Trimming removed 5 bases from V and 0 bases from J; junction bases left unmatched: 3. The CDR3 consists of 16 residues. Germline CDR1 reads SGHVS; CDR2 reads FQNEAQ. DNA for the CDR3: TGTGCCAGCAGCCCTGGACAGGGGGCGAACACCGGGGAGCTGTTTTTT. Protein sequence: CASSPGQGANTGELFF.

This clone has just one count. V and J are TRBV19 and TRBJ2-1; weak D call: TRBD1 (5 bases). This CDR3 is built from 11 residues. CDR1 LNHDA and CDR2 SQIVND come from the germline V gene (reference sequence). Trimming left V 3 bases short and J 10 bases short, with 7 bases between. As DNA, the CDR3 is TGTGCCAGTAGTATCACAGGAGAGCAGTTCTTC. Its protein product is CASSITGEQFF. The variable domain in full, with the rest retrieved from reference TRBV19 and TRBJ2-1, is DGGITQSPKYLFRKEGQNVTLSCEQNLNHDAMYWYRQDPGQGLRLIYYSQIVNDFQKGDIAEGYSVSREKKESFPLTVTSAQKNPTAFYLCASSITGEQFFGPGTRLTVL.

The rearrangement links TRBV5-4 to TRBJ2-3; D is undetermined. Germline CDR1 reads SGHNT; CDR2 reads YYREEE (reference sequence). Trimming removed 4 bases from V and 3 bases from J, with 12 bases in between. This CDR3 is 14 amino acids long. DNA of the CDR3: TGTGCCAGCAGCGCCCGGCCCAGTACAGATACGCAGTATTTT. As protein: CASSARPSTDTQYF.

The CDR3 DNA follows: TGCAGCGGCCTCCGGGACAGGGGCGGAAATGAGCAGTTCTTC. Its translation is CSGLRDRGGNEQFF. The J gene is TRBJ2-1, the V gene TRBV29-1, with 10 bases matching TRBD1. The CDR3 covers 14 residues. Germline CDR1 SQVTM, CDR2 ANQGSEA. V lost 7 bases and J lost 7; bases outside the gene matches: 10.

The CDR3 DNA reads as TGCGCCAGCAGCTTGGTGCCGGGGACAGGATCTGATGAGCAGTTCTTC. It is translated as CASSLVPGTGSDEQFF. The V and J genes are TRBV5-1 and TRBJ2-1, with 8 bases that match TRBD1. The V segment lost 0 bases and the J segment 8 bases; nucleotides outside the gene matches: 10. The CDR3 extends over 16 amino acids. Germline V gene data show CDR1 as SGHRS and CDR2 as YFSETQ.

This chain joins TRBV5-1 and TRBJ1-1; maybe TRBD1 (5 bases). The germline V gene encodes CDR1 SGHRS and CDR2 YFSETQ. V was cut by 5 bases and J by 5 bases, with 19 bases left in between. The CDR3 extends over 15 amino acids. CDR3 bases: TGCGCCAGCAGTTCTCGATGGGCCCGGGGGACTGAAGCTTTCTTT. Translating gives CASSSRWARGTEAFF.

The CDR3: CASSYRAGGRAGELFF. The CDR3 DNA is TGTGCCAGCAGTTACCGAGCGGGAGGGAGGGCCGGGGAGCTGTTTTTT. This rearrangement joins TRBV27 to TRBJ2-2; 10 bases align to TRBD2. V was pared by 4 bases and J by 6 bases, with 8 bases of the junction left unmatched. The germline CDR1 and CDR2 sequences are MNHEY and SMNVEV (reference sequence). The CDR3 length is 16 residues.

The chain has TRBV30 and TRBJ2-7, with a possible D match to TRBD2 (5 bases). The CDR3 length is 13 residues. Germline lookup yields CDR1 GTSNPN and CDR2 SVGIG (reference sequence). Between the trimmed V and J ends, which lost 5 bases and 2 bases, there was a span of 13 bases. The CDR3 sequence is CAWGLRAAYEQYF. Here the CDR3 DNA reads TGTGCCTGGGGCCTGCGGGCCGCCTACGAGCAGTACTTC. Based on the CDR3 plus reference TRBV30 and TRBJ2-7, the full variable domain is SQTIHQWPATLVQPVGSPLSLECTVEGTSNPNLYWYRQAAGRGLQLLFYSVGIGQISSEVPQNLSASRPQDRQFILSSKKLLLSDSGFYLCAWGLRAAYEQYFGPGTRLTVT.

As concerns this clone: Other DNA sequences of this sample code for an identical CDR3. CDR3 sequence reads: CATSRGTEETQYF. The CDR3 DNA reads TGTGCCACCAGCAGAGGGACAGAAGAGACCCAGTACTTC. The chain couples TRBV15 to TRBJ2-5, with D possibly being TRBD1 (6 bases). CDR3 length equals 13 residues. The ends were cut back, 1 base at V and 3 bases at J, with 6 bases in the middle. Germline V gives CDR1 LNHNV, CDR2 YYDKDF (reference sequence).